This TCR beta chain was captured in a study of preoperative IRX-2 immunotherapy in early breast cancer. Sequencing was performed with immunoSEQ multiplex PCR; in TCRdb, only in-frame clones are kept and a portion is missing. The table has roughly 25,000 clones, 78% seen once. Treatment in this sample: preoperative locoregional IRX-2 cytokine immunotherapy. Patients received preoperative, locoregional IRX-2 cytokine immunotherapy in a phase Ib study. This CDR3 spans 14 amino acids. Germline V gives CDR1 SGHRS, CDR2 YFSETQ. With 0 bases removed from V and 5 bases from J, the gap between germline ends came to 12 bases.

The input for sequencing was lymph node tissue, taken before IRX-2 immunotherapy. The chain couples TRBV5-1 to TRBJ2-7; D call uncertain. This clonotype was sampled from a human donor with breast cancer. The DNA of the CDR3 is TGCGCCAGCAGCTTGGATCGAGTTTTGGACGAGCAGTACTTC. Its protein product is CASSLDRVLDEQYF.